This is a list of T cell receptor beta chains from one sample in a study of cytomegalovirus exposure and HLA in healthy donors. TCRdb keeps only in-frame clones here, not all; method: immunoSEQ multiplex PCR. The sample includes 150,000 to 200,000 clones, 80% to 90% of them seen just once. The specimen was PBMCs. The receptors stem from a man aged 18 to 30 in good health and CMV-seropositive. Each CDR3 is given with its conserved first and last residue. A D gene is named only where the DNA matches it firmly. Clone size is given for some rows only: seen once, a few or many times, or a class if the clone is expanded.

- TRBJ1-1 - TRBV6-6 TGTGCCAGCAGTTACACCAGGCGGAACACTGAAGCTTTCTTT CASSYTRRNTEAFF
once TRBJ2-7 TRBD1 TRBV25-1 TGTGCCAGCAGTGATTGGGACAGGGGGCAGTTAGCGCAGTACTTC CASSDWDRGQLAQYF
once TRBJ2-3 TRBD1 TRBV7-2 TGTGCCAGCAGTCGTGACAGGGCTAGCACAGATACGCAGTATTTT CASSRDRASTDTQYF
- TRBJ2-2 TRBD2 TRBV9 TGTGCCAGCAGCGAGGGACTAGCGGGGGGGCCGGGGACCGGGGAGCTGTTTTTT CASSEGLAGGPGTGELFF
once TRBJ2-1 TRBD2 TRBV5-1 TGCGCCAGCAGCTTGCTGGGGGTTGAGGGACTAGAGTTCTTC CASSLLGVEGLEFF
- TRBJ1-1 - TRBV5-1 TGCGCCAGCAGCTTGGATGGCAGGGCCAACACTGAAGCTTTCTTT CASSLDGRANTEAFF
- TRBJ2-5 TRBD1 TRBV6-1 TGTGCCAGCAGTGAAACCGGGACAGCCATCCAGGCCCAGTACTTC CASSETGTAIQAQYF
- TRBJ2-5 - TRBV27 TGTGCCAGCAGCCGCTCACAGGGCCTCCCCGGGGAGACCCAGTACTTC CASSRSQGLPGETQYF
- TRBJ2-6 - TRBV6-5 TGTGCCAGCAGTTACTCCTCCGTCTCTGGGGCCAACGTCCTGACTTTC CASSYSSVSGANVLTF
- TRBJ2-5 TRBD2 TRBV7-3 TGTGCCAGCAGCTCCCGGGGACTAGCGGGGGGTCAAGAGACCCAGTACTTC CASSSRGLAGGQETQYF
- TRBJ2-3 TRBD2 TRBV7-3 TGTGCCAGCAGCTCGGGACTAGCGGGGGTAGATACGCAGTATTTT CASSSGLAGVDTQYF
- TRBJ1-1 TRBD1 TRBV19 TGTGCCAGTAGTATAGATTTTGCAGGGGGAGCTGAAGCTTTCTTT CASSIDFAGGAEAFF
once TRBJ1-6 - TRBV19 TGTGCCAGTAGTATGGGCGGGTTGGATTCACCCCTCCACTTT CASSMGGLDSPLHF
- TRBJ2-7 TRBD1 TRBV10-2 TGCGCCAGCAGCCGACAGGGGAGCTACGAGCAGTACTTC CASSRQGSYEQYF
- TRBJ2-1 TRBD2 TRBV29-1 TGCAGCGCCCCTAGCGGGGTGATATATGAGCAGTTCTTC CSAPSGVIYEQFF
- TRBJ1-4 TRBD1 TRBV19 TGTGCCAGTAGTCCCTTCGACAGGGGCAATGAAAAACTGTTTTTT CASSPFDRGNEKLFF
- TRBJ1-3 TRBD1 TRBV6-1 TGTGCCAGCAGTGATAGCCCACAGGGGACAGGTTCTGGAAACACCATATATTTT CASSDSPQGTGSGNTIYF
- TRBJ1-4 TRBD1 TRBV10-2 TGCGCCAGCAGTGAAATGGGACAGTTTATTGAAAAACTGTTTTTT CASSEMGQFIEKLFF
- TRBJ1-1 TRBD1 TRBV5-1 TGCGCCAGCAGCTTGAGACAGGGTAAGACTGAAGCTTTCTTT CASSLRQGKTEAFF
- TRBJ1-1 - TRBV6-5 TGTGCCAGCAGTTACAGTACTCGACAGGTGTTATTTGAAGCTTTCTTT CASSYSTRQVLFEAFF
- TRBJ2-1 - TRBV5-8 TGTGCCAGCAGCTTGGCCCGGGACAAGCAGTATGAGCAGTTCTTC CASSLARDKQYEQFF
- TRBJ1-6 - TRBV27 TGTGCCAGCAGGCCCGAGGGACATCGCTGGGGATCACCCCTCCACTTT CASRPEGHRWGSPLHF
- TRBJ2-2 - TRBV7-9 TGTGCCAGCAGGGGCGGGACGGCTAACACCGGGGAGCTGTTTTTT CASRGGTANTGELFF
- TRBJ2-3 TRBD2 TRBV25-1 TGTGCCAGCAGGGCGGGGGCAGATACGCAGTATTTT CASRAGADTQYF
- TRBJ1-2 TRBD1 TRBV10-3 TGTGCCATCAGTGCGACAGGGGCTAACTATGGCTACACCTTC CAISATGANYGYTF
- TRBJ2-3 - TRBV15 TGTGCCACCAGCACTCGCCTGGCGGGGAGCACAGATACGCAGTATTTT CATSTRLAGSTDTQYF
- TRBJ1-2 - TRBV7-8 TGTGCCAGCAGCTTTGGGTGGCCTGGAGTCTATGGCTACACCTTC CASSFGWPGVYGYTF
once TRBJ1-4 - TRBV2 TGTGCCAGCAGTGAAACAAACAGAAGAGCAACTAATGAAAAACTGTTTTTT CASSETNRRATNEKLFF
- TRBJ1-2 - TRBV6-1 TGTGCCAGCAGTGAGGACAGCCACTATGGCTACACCTTC CASSEDSHYGYTF
- TRBJ2-7 TRBD1 TRBV29-1 TGCAGCGTTGGGGACAGAAGTACGTTCTACGAGCAGTACTTC CSVGDRSTFYEQYF
- TRBJ2-5 TRBD2 TRBV15 TGTGCCACAAGTGCGGTTGGGAGGGGGACCCAGTACTTC CATSAVGRGTQYF
once TRBJ2-7 TRBD1 TRBV7-8 TGTGCCAGCACCAGGACAGGGCGCTACGAGCAGTACTTC CASTRTGRYEQYF
once TRBJ2-2 TRBD1 TRBV27 TGTGCCAGCAGTTGGGACAGGGAGAGCGGGGAGCTGTTTTTT CASSWDRESGELFF
- TRBJ1-4 TRBD1 TRBV5-1 TGCGCCAGCAGCTTTACAGGGGGAAGGGAAAAACTGTTTTTT CASSFTGGREKLFF
- TRBJ2-7 - TRBV2 TGTGCCAGCAGTGAATCATGGCGGGGCCTGGGCGAGCAGTACTTC CASSESWRGLGEQYF
- TRBJ2-3 TRBD1 TRBV18 TGTGCCAGCTCACCGCCCCGGGACAGGGGGCGCTCGGGGGAGTATTTT CASSPPRDRGRSGEYF
- TRBJ1-1 - TRBV4-1 TGCGCCAGCAGCCAAGATGGACAGAGGATAGATGAAGCCTTCTTT CASSQDGQRIDEAFF
- TRBJ2-4 - TRBV9 TGTGCCAGCAGCGTCTCTGGGCTAGCCAAAAACATTCAGTACTTC CASSVSGLAKNIQYF
- TRBJ1-5 - TRBV10-3 TGTGCCATCAGTGCTAGGGGGGGGAAAGGAGGCCAAGGGAGCAATCAGCCCCAGCATTTT CAISARGGKGGQGSNQPQHF
once TRBJ2-2 TRBD2 TRBV19 TGTGCCAGTAGTACGTGGGACTACCCAAACACCGGGGAGCTGTTTTTT CASSTWDYPNTGELFF
few TRBJ1-1 - TRBV7-2 TGTGCCAGCAGCTCCTACGCGGGGCACACTGAAGCTTTCTTT CASSSYAGHTEAFF
- TRBJ1-6 - TRBV4-1 TGCGCCAGCAGCCAGCGCGGACCCCTCCACTTT CASSQRGPLHF
- TRBJ2-3 - TRBV4-2 TGTGCCAGCAGTCAAGAAGGGGGCACAGATACGCAGTATTTT CASSQEGGTDTQYF
- TRBJ2-3 - TRBV18 TGTGCCAGCTCACCTATCCCGGGGAGCTCGGATACGCAGTATTTT CASSPIPGSSDTQYF
- TRBJ1-2 - TRBV29-1 TGCAGCGTGCAAGACAGAAAAATATCGTATGGCTACACCTTC CSVQDRKISYGYTF
- TRBJ2-4 TRBD2 TRBV11-2 TGTGCCAGCAGCTCCGTGGCGGGGGGGGTAGACATTCAGTACTTC CASSSVAGGVDIQYF
- TRBJ2-1 TRBD1 TRBV10-3 TGTGCCATCAGTGAAACGGGACAGGGCTACAATGAGCAGTTCTTC CAISETGQGYNEQFF
few TRBJ1-1 - TRBV5-5 TGTGCCAGCAGCCCTATGACAGCGGGGGCTGAAGCTTTCTTT CASSPMTAGAEAFF
- TRBJ1-1 - TRBV27 TGTGCCAGCACCTGGGGGGTCGGCACTGAAGCTTTCTTT CASTWGVGTEAFF
once TRBJ1-2 TRBD1 TRBV6-4 TGTGCCAGCAGTCGGGGGACAGGGGATGGCTACACCTTC CASSRGTGDGYTF
- TRBJ1-4 - TRBV5-1 TGCGCCAGCAGCTTTTCAGGGAATGAAAAACTGTTTTTT CASSFSGNEKLFF
- TRBJ2-7 TRBD2 TRBV30 TGTGCCTGGAGCCCGCTAGCGGTTACCTCCTACGAGCAGTACTTC CAWSPLAVTSYEQYF
- TRBJ2-1 - TRBV18 TGTGCCAGCTCACCACCAACGGGGGAGAATGAGCAGTTCTTC CASSPPTGENEQFF
- TRBJ1-2 TRBD1 TRBV5-1 TGCGCCAGCAGCTTGCCGGGACAGGGTGACTATGGCTACACCTTC CASSLPGQGDYGYTF
- TRBJ2-1 - TRBV29-1 TGCAGCGTTGTTGGATTAGCTAAACATGAGCAGTTCTTC CSVVGLAKHEQFF